This TCR beta chain was recorded in a study of T cell responses to AZD1222 COVID-19 vaccine. This clone was picked up a small number of times. Its specificity is unknown. Some clones are missing from TCRdb's copy, which holds only in-frame ones; the method was immunoSEQ multiplex PCR. Of 77,000 or so clones in the sample, 70% to 90% are singletons; the top ten hold around 21%. In germline, CDR1 is SNHLY, CDR2 FYNNEI. V was pared by 1 base and J by 10 bases, with 8 bases between. The length of the CDR3 is 13 residues. Findings and caveats of the study: Females made up more of the donors, who were largely white British, and clonal diversity may have come out too low. Spike-specific TCR depth and breadth grew after two AZD1222 doses. The reported proportion of spike-specific TCRs targeting unmutated variant regions was nearly half.

The receptor's source is an adult in good health. The J gene is TRBJ1-6, the V gene TRBV2; D is uncertain. The source material was peripheral blood, sampled on day 0 of AZD1222 vaccination. CDR3: CASSEGPLSPLHF. In DNA form, the CDR3 reads TGTGCCAGCAGTGAAGGCCCACTCTCACCCCTCCACTTT.